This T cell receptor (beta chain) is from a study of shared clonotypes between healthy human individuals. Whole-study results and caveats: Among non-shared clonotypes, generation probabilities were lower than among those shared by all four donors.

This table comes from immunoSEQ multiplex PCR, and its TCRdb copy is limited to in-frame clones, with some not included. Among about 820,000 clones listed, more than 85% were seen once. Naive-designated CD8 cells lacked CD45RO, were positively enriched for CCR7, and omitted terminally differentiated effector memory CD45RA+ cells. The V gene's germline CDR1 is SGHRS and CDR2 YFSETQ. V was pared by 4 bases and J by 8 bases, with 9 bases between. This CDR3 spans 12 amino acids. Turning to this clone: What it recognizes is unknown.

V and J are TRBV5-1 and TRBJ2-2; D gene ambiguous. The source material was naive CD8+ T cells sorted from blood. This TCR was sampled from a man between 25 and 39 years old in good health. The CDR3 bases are TGCGCCAGCAGCGCTCAGACAGGGGAGCTGTTTTTT. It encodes CASSAQTGELFF.